This is a list of T cell receptor beta chains from one sample in a study of blood T cell repertoires in COVID-19. Generated by immunoSEQ multiplex PCR, the TCRdb table keeps only in-frame clones and is missing some. The sample lists 260,000 or so clones; 80% to 90% were seen once. Sample: PBMCs or T cells enriched from blood (not recorded which). These receptor sequences come from a man in his late teens or twenties who had recovered from COVID-19. The conserved cysteine and the conserved F or W are not part of the CDR3 here.

j_call: TRBJ2-1; v_call: TRBV29-1; cdr3_aa: SVEFFYNEQF
j_call: TRBJ1-1; v_call: TRBV5-1; cdr3_aa: ASRFRGLNTEAF
j_call: TRBJ2-2; v_call: TRBV6-5; cdr3_aa: ASSSWREHTGELF
j_call: TRBJ2-1; v_call: TRBV30; cdr3_aa: ALGLAGEV
j_call: TRBJ2-7; v_call: TRBV28; cdr3_aa: ASSFQVWDYRVQQY
j_call: TRBJ2-2; v_call: TRBV24-1; cdr3_aa: ATRAGQGTGELF
j_call: TRBJ1-1; v_call: TRBV6-1; cdr3_aa: ASSDTLRGYTEAF
j_call: TRBJ2-1; v_call: TRBV4-2; cdr3_aa: ASSQVGGANNEQF
j_call: TRBJ1-2; v_call: TRBV27; cdr3_aa: ASSLYRAARDGYT
j_call: TRBJ2-7; v_call: TRBV5-1; cdr3_aa: ASSRTSGTDEQY
j_call: TRBJ2-7; v_call: TRBV5-1; cdr3_aa: ASSFASGQGYEQY
j_call: TRBJ2-1; v_call: TRBV5-1; cdr3_aa: ASSSGWDLGLDNEQF
j_call: TRBJ1-1; v_call: TRBV5-1; cdr3_aa: ASSLEGQGATEAF
j_call: TRBJ2-7; v_call: TRBV6-5; cdr3_aa: ASSKGLFRGEQY
j_call: TRBJ2-5; v_call: TRBV30; cdr3_aa: AWSLTFGDRQETQY
j_call: TRBJ2-7; v_call: TRBV28; cdr3_aa: ASSLSTGANEQY
j_call: TRBJ2-2; v_call: TRBV5-1; cdr3_aa: ASSLVQRVTGELF
j_call: TRBJ2-5; v_call: TRBV18; cdr3_aa: ASSPGQGNQETQY
j_call: TRBJ1-1; v_call: TRBV28; cdr3_aa: ASSSGTTF
j_call: TRBJ1-5; v_call: TRBV24-1; cdr3_aa: ATSEVGGQPQH
j_call: TRBJ2-7; v_call: TRBV19; cdr3_aa: ASSASRGLWLNEQY
j_call: TRBJ1-1; v_call: TRBV19; cdr3_aa: ASRPGTGTITEAF
j_call: TRBJ2-3; v_call: TRBV4-1; cdr3_aa: ASSHQGVPDTQY
j_call: TRBJ2-1; v_call: TRBV20-1; cdr3_aa: SASVSGALGNEQF
j_call: TRBJ2-5; v_call: TRBV13; cdr3_aa: ASSLASRETQY
j_call: TRBJ1-3; v_call: TRBV3-1/TRBV3-2; cdr3_aa: ASSLGGSGNTIY
j_call: TRBJ2-2; v_call: TRBV6-5; cdr3_aa: ASSLAGRGELF
j_call: TRBJ1-1; v_call: TRBV28; cdr3_aa: ASSPQTPEAF
j_call: TRBJ2-5; v_call: TRBV12-3/TRBV12-4; cdr3_aa: ASTLKTSETQY
j_call: TRBJ1-6; v_call: TRBV16; cdr3_aa: ASSQAGGHSPLH
j_call: TRBJ1-5; v_call: TRBV28; cdr3_aa: ASSPPGQSNQPQH
j_call: TRBJ1-2; v_call: TRBV6-1; cdr3_aa: ASSEAGTSGYGYT
j_call: TRBJ1-3; v_call: TRBV7-8; cdr3_aa: ASSQLPGQGVPGNTIY
j_call: TRBJ2-3; v_call: TRBV6-4; cdr3_aa: ASSEGGQGGDTQY
j_call: TRBJ2-3; v_call: TRBV6-5; cdr3_aa: ASSSVGLNTDTQY
j_call: TRBJ1-1; v_call: TRBV10-3; cdr3_aa: AISAKGQGGTEAF
j_call: TRBJ2-7; v_call: TRBV30; cdr3_aa: AWSRGGYEQY
j_call: TRBJ1-5; v_call: TRBV3-1/TRBV3-2; cdr3_aa: ASSQAGQGLGGNQPQH
j_call: TRBJ2-2; v_call: TRBV27; cdr3_aa: ASSLSRTGELF
j_call: TRBJ2-7; v_call: TRBV12-3/TRBV12-4; cdr3_aa: ASSLLGEQY
j_call: TRBJ2-7; v_call: TRBV28; cdr3_aa: ASSPGLATTYEQY
j_call: TRBJ2-5; v_call: TRBV5-1; cdr3_aa: ASSLRGSGYQETQY
j_call: TRBJ1-2; v_call: TRBV27; cdr3_aa: ASTSGVGSGYT
j_call: TRBJ2-5; v_call: TRBV5-1; cdr3_aa: ASSSPGGQETQY
j_call: TRBJ1-2; v_call: TRBV28; cdr3_aa: ASISWAGSYGYT
j_call: TRBJ1-5; v_call: TRBV7-2; cdr3_aa: ASSQGVGQNSNQPQH
j_call: TRBJ1-2; v_call: TRBV6-4; cdr3_aa: ASRGGQVLDGYT
j_call: TRBJ2-7; v_call: TRBV2; cdr3_aa: ASRDLVVTPYEQY
j_call: TRBJ2-1; v_call: TRBV7-9; cdr3_aa: ASSLRLAGAVYNEQF
j_call: TRBJ2-2; v_call: TRBV6-5; cdr3_aa: ASSYIGPGELF
j_call: TRBJ2-1; v_call: TRBV4-1; cdr3_aa: ASSQVRGTSGRTEQF
j_call: TRBJ1-1; v_call: TRBV7-4; cdr3_aa: ASSRFRQGGGTEAF
j_call: TRBJ2-2; v_call: TRBV5-1; cdr3_aa: ASSFGSTNTGELF